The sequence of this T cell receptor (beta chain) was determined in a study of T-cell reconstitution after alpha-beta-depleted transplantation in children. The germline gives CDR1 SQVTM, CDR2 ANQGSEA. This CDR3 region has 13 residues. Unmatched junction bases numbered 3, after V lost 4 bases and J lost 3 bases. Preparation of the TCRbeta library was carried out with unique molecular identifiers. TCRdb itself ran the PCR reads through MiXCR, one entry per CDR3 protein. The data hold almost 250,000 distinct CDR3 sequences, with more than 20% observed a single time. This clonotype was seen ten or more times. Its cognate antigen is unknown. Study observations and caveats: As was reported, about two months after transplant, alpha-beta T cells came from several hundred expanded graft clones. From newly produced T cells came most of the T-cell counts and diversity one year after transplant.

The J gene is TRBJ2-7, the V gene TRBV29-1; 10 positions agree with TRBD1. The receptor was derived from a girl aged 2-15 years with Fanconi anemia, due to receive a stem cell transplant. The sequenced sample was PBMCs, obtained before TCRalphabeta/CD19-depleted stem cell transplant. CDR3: CSVAGTGVYEQYF. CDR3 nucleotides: TGCAGCGTTGCCGGGACAGGGGTCTACGAGCAGTACTTC.